A selection of T cell receptor beta chains follows, all from one sample in a study of blood T cells in healthy people across ages. TCRdb re-analysed the 5' RACE reads in MiXCR, keeping a single row per CDR3 protein. Of 1.2 million to 1.5 million distinct CDR3 sequences listed, around 59% are singletons. Sequencing input: blood. Every receptor here comes from a man between 18 and 35 years old in good health. CDR3s include the opening cysteine and the closing phenylalanine or tryptophan. D genes are given only for firm matches. The listing skips clone size in some rows; elsewhere it reads once, few, many or a size class.

>TRBV6-2/TRBV6-3|-|TRBD1|14|TRBJ1-1
CASSHADRAPEAFF
TGTGCCAGCAGTCATGCGGACAGGGCGCCTGAAGCTTTCTTT
>TRBV7-9|-|-|14|TRBJ1-2
CAGSPELLYYGYTF
TGTGCCGGCAGCCCCGAGCTCTTATATTATGGCTACACCTTC
>TRBV27|-|TRBD1|13|TRBJ2-7
CASKNRGSYEQYF
TGTGCCAGCAAAAACAGGGGCTCCTACGAGCAGTACTTC
>TRBV6-2/TRBV6-3|few|TRBD2|14|TRBJ2-5
CASSRGTSAGTQYF
TGTGCCAGCAGTCGAGGGACTAGCGCCGGGACCCAGTACTTC
>TRBV12-3/TRBV12-4|-|-|13|TRBJ1-2
CASRWRDTDGYTF
TGTGCCAGCAGGTGGCGGGATACGGATGGCTACACCTTC
>TRBV29-1|many|-|11|TRBJ2-3
CSVGSTDTQYF
TGCAGCGTTGGCAGCACAGATACGCAGTATTTT
>TRBV7-2|-|TRBD2|16|TRBJ2-3
CASSFDRGRNTDTQYF
TGTGCCAGCAGCTTTGACCGCGGGAGAAACACAGATACGCAGTATTTT
>TRBV12-3/TRBV12-4|-|-|17|TRBJ1-5
CASSLHDIDGPNQPQHF
TGTGCCAGCAGTTTACACGACATTGACGGTCCGAATCAGCCCCAGCATTTT
>TRBV6-2/TRBV6-3|-|-|13|TRBJ2-2
CASSYPTTGELFF
TGTGCCAGCAGTTACCCGACCACCGGGGAGCTGTTTTTT
>TRBV6-1|-|-|14|TRBJ1-2
CASSATNRNYGYTF
TGTGCCAGCAGTGCTACGAACAGAAACTATGGCTACACCTTC
>TRBV24-1|-|TRBD2|15|TRBJ2-1
CATSDGTSGRGEQFF
TGTGCCACCAGTGATGGGACTAGCGGGAGAGGTGAGCAGTTCTTC
>TRBV28|-|TRBD2|14|TRBJ2-1
CASRGGGTTFEQFF
TGTGCCAGCAGGGGAGGCGGGACTACCTTTGAGCAGTTCTTC
>TRBV25-1|-|TRBD1|14|TRBJ2-1
CASSIRTGYNEQFF
TGTGCCAGCAGTATCCGGACAGGATACAATGAGCAGTTCTTC
>TRBV10-2|-|-|15|TRBJ2-7
CASSKSGDLGYEQYF
TGCGCCAGCAGTAAATCTGGCGACCTAGGCTACGAGCAGTACTTC
>TRBV20-1|few|TRBD2|18|TRBJ2-3
CSARAVKGLAGGTDTQYF
TGCAGTGCTAGAGCCGTAAAAGGACTAGCGGGAGGAACAGATACGCAGTATTTT
>TRBV12-3/TRBV12-4|-|TRBD2|15|TRBJ2-3
CASSLTSSSTDTQYF
TGTGCCAGCAGCCTGACTAGCAGTAGCACAGATACGCAGTATTTT
>TRBV6-5|-|-|15|TRBJ1-3
CASSPTGSSGNTIYF
TGTGCCAGCAGTCCCACTGGCAGCTCTGGAAACACCATATATTTT
>TRBV20-1|-|TRBD2|15|TRBJ2-3
CSTTKAGERSDTQYF
TGCAGTACCACGAAAGCGGGAGAAAGGTCAGATACGCAGTATTTT
>TRBV12-3/TRBV12-4|-|-|14|TRBJ2-7
CASSPGGINYEQYF
TGTGCCAGCAGTCCTGGCGGGATCAACTACGAGCAGTACTTC
>TRBV7-2|-|-|15|TRBJ1-1
CASSSRGGLNTEAFF
TGTGCCAGCAGCTCGAGGGGGGGGCTGAACACTGAAGCTTTCTTT
>TRBV6-1|-|TRBD1|12|TRBJ2-7
CVSFRDSYEQYF
TGTGTCAGCTTCCGGGACAGCTACGAGCAGTACTTC
>TRBV4-1|few|-|14|TRBJ1-1
CASTSSVGDTEAFF
TGCGCCAGCACGAGTTCGGTCGGGGACACTGAAGCTTTCTTT
>TRBV12-3/TRBV12-4|-|TRBD1|14|TRBJ1-2
CASSSTGSSTRSTF
TGTGCCAGCAGCTCGACAGGGTCTAGCACCCGCTCCACCTTC
>TRBV20-1|-|-|13|TRBJ1-2
CSAGIQGHYGYTF
TGCAGTGCTGGAATACAGGGCCACTATGGCTACACCTTC
>TRBV25-1|-|-|13|TRBJ2-5
CASSEGSGETQYF
TGTGCCAGCAGTGAAGGATCAGGCGAGACCCAGTACTTC
>TRBV5-6|-|TRBD1|14|TRBJ2-7
CASSLLPGGGEQYF
TGTGCCAGCAGCTTGTTACCAGGGGGCGGGGAGCAGTACTTC
>TRBV5-1|-|TRBD1|16|TRBJ2-3
CASSLRTGGKTDTQYF
TGCGCCAGCAGCTTGAGGACAGGGGGCAAGACAGATACGCAGTATTTT
>TRBV5-1|few|-|14|TRBJ2-1
CASSVAQGRNEQFF
TGCGCCAGCAGCGTGGCCCAGGGGAGGAATGAGCAGTTCTTC
>TRBV29-1|few|-|11|TRBJ1-4
CSGDYNEKLFF
TGCAGCGGAGATTATAATGAAAAACTGTTTTTT
>TRBV2|-|-|14|TRBJ2-1
CASKTGRDPNEQFF
TGTGCCAGCAAGACCGGCCGGGACCCCAATGAGCAGTTCTTC
>TRBV10-3|few|-|15|TRBJ1-6
CAIKETGIRDSPLHF
TGTGCCATCAAGGAAACCGGGATTAGGGATTCACCCCTCCACTTT
>TRBV4-3|-|-|16|TRBJ2-3
CASSQDAIRYTDTQYF
TGCGCCAGCAGCCAAGATGCGATACGGTACACAGATACGCAGTATTTT
>TRBV12-3/TRBV12-4|few|-|15|TRBJ1-4
CASSHPQQQGGKLFF
TGTGCCAGCAGTCACCCCCAGCAACAAGGGGGAAAACTGTTTTTT
>TRBV27|-|-|14|TRBJ1-2
CASRPQGRGNGYTF
TGTGCCAGCAGGCCACAGGGTAGGGGAAATGGCTACACCTTC
>TRBV10-3|few|-|14|TRBJ2-7
CAISGGLRGGEQYF
TGTGCCATCAGTGGTGGACTCAGGGGCGGCGAGCAGTACTTC
>TRBV18|-|-|13|TRBJ2-3
CASSPEVGDTQYF
TGTGCCAGCTCACCAGAAGTAGGAGATACGCAGTATTTT
>TRBV7-2|-|-|16|TRBJ2-1
CASSLAILPGYNEQFF
TGTGCCAGCAGCTTAGCTATCCTCCCGGGCTACAATGAGCAGTTCTTC
>TRBV4-1|-|-|12|TRBJ2-1
CASGQDGSEQFF
TGCGCCAGCGGCCAAGATGGCAGCGAGCAGTTCTTC
>TRBV20-1|-|-|15|TRBJ2-7
CSASGLGGESEEQYF
TGCAGTGCCTCAGGGCTTGGCGGGGAATCTGAAGAGCAGTACTTC